The present entry profiles one TCR beta chain with its context. The record originates from a study of control samples from healthy donors and cancer patients. This CDR3 is 13 amino acids long. Germline-derived CDR1 and CDR2 are SGHNT and YYREEE (reference sequence). Trimming cost V 5 bases and J 5 bases, with 13 bases left between them. Measured with immunoSEQ multiplex PCR; TCRdb has only the in-frame clones, and not every one. Here the sample spans 98,000 or so clones, approximately 82% being singletons. The TCR originated in a man between 60 and 75 years old in good health. Sequenced material: blood. The J gene is TRBJ2-5, the V gene TRBV5-4; TRBD1 is a possible D gene (5 bases). Here the CDR3 reads CASRLREWETQYF. The CDR3 region has the DNA TGTGCCAGCAGACTCAGGGAATGGGAGACCCAGTACTTC.